The 24 T cell receptor beta chains below were found in one sample sequenced in a study of radiotherapy plus CTLA-4 blockade in lung cancer. Clones were read by immunoSEQ multiplex PCR, and TCRdb kept only the in-frame ones, dropping some. The table lists 81,000 or so clones, under 90% of them singletons. The material sequenced was peripheral blood, taken from a patient treated with radiotherapy plus ipilimumab. All receptors derive from a human donor with non-small cell lung cancer who had stable disease on radiotherapy plus ipilimumab.

The rearrangement uses TRBV11-2 and TRBJ2-5; maybe TRBD2 (5 bases). Germline V gene sequence: CDR1 SGHAT, CDR2 FQNNGV. This CDR3 has 13 residues. The V and J ends lost 3 bases and 5 bases respectively, with 10 bases between them. CDR3 bases: TGTGCCAGCAGCTTGGGAAGAGGGGAGACCCAGTACTTC. Encoded protein: CASSLGRGETQYF.

The rearrangement uses TRBV5-6 and TRBJ2-7; no firm D call. Germline V gene lookup returns CDR1 SGHDT and CDR2 YYEEEE. The length of the CDR3 is 18 residues. The V end lost 1 base, the J end lost 3 bases, and 23 bases lay between the germline ends. The CDR3 reads CASSLTTPWRKDDYEQYF. The CDR3 DNA is TGTGCCAGCAGCTTGACCACCCCTTGGCGGAAGGACGACTACGAGCAGTACTTC.

The genes are TRBV30 and TRBJ2-7; 11 bases are a match to TRBD2. After removal of 3 bases from V and 5 bases from J, the junction contained 9 bases not matched to a gene. The CDR3 totals 15 residues. The germline gives CDR1 GTSNPN, CDR2 SVGIG (reference sequence). The CDR3 here is CAWRLGTSGKDEQYF. In nucleotides, the CDR3 is TGTGCCTGGAGACTCGGGACTAGCGGTAAGGACGAGCAGTACTTC.

Concerning this clone itself: The junction differs from germline at one of its ends, possibly a read error. V is TRBV7-7 and J is TRBJ2-5; 7 nucleotides line up with TRBD1. The germline gives CDR1 SSHAT, CDR2 FNYEAQ (reference sequence). This CDR3 region has 13 residues. The CDR3 spells CASSRTGLRSQYF. The DNA for the CDR3 is TGTGCTAGCAGTCGGACAGGCCTCCGGAGCCAGTACTTC.

The chain links TRBV6-1 to TRBJ2-1; D unclear. CDR1 MNHNS and CDR2 SASEGT come from the germline V gene. This CDR3 region has 13 residues. Trimming pared 6 bases from V and 0 bases from J, leaving 6 bases between. CDR3 sequence: CASRASSYNEQFF. CDR3 DNA: TGTGCCAGCAGGGCCAGCTCCTACAATGAGCAGTTCTTC.

The chain uses TRBV9 and TRBJ2-7; possibly TRBD1 for D (5 bases). V was trimmed by 3 bases and J by 6 bases, leaving 19 bases between them. Germline CDR1 SGDLS, CDR2 YYNGEE. The CDR3 is 15 amino acids. The CDR3: CASSAEPGQPAEQYF. The CDR3 nucleotides read TGTGCCAGCAGCGCAGAACCCGGACAACCCGCCGAGCAGTACTTC.

The chain carries TRBV10-2 and TRBJ1-2, with D uncertain. This CDR3 is 13 amino acids long. Per germline, CDR1 WSHSY and CDR2 SAAADI. V lost 5 bases and J 2 bases, leaving 9 bases between the germline ends. Here the CDR3 DNA reads TGCGCCAGCAGTTTAAGCGAAAACTATGGCTACACCTTC. This codes for CASSLSENYGYTF.

CDR3 sequence: CASSPRQMNTEAFF. The CDR3 nucleotides are TGTGCCAGCAGTCCCCGACAGATGAACACTGAAGCTTTCTTT. This chain joins TRBV27 and TRBJ1-1; tentative D call: TRBD1 (5 bases). The CDR3 totals 14 residues. The V gene lost 5 bases and the J gene lost 0 bases, with 10 bases spanning the gap. CDR1 and CDR2 from the germline V gene are MNHEY and SMNVEV (reference sequence).

This clone was counted once. This chain connects TRBV7-3 to TRBJ2-7; the match to TRBD2 covers 9 bases. The trim removed 1 base at V and 2 bases at J, leaving 3 bases unmatched. In germline, CDR1 is SGHTA, CDR2 FQGTGA. The CDR3 is 15 residues long. The CDR3 here is CASSLNSGGPYEQYF. The CDR3 DNA is TGTGCCAGCAGCTTAAATAGCGGGGGCCCCTACGAGCAGTACTTC.

The chain carries TRBV19 and TRBJ1-3; TRBD1 agrees at 8 bases. The germline CDR1 and CDR2 sequences are LNHDA and SQIVND (reference sequence). J was trimmed by 3 bases and V by 7 bases; bases with no gene match: 2. This CDR3 contains 13 residues. The CDR3 protein is CASTGTGGNTIYF. CDR3 in DNA: TGTGCCAGTACTGGGACAGGTGGAAACACCATATATTTT. The full variable domain, its missing parts supplied by reference TRBV19 and TRBJ1-3, is DGGITQSPKYLFRKEGQNVTLSCEQNLNHDAMYWYRQDPGQGLRLIYYSQIVNDFQKGDIAEGYSVSREKKESFPLTVTSAQKNPTAFYLCASTGTGGNTIYFGEGSWLTVV.

This clone was found a few times. J is TRBJ2-1 and V is TRBV5-1; the match to TRBD2 covers 13 bases. The germline V gene encodes CDR1 SGHRS and CDR2 YFSETQ. This CDR3 contains 16 residues. V lost 4 bases, J lost 5 bases, and 6 bases stayed unmatched. CDR3 region: CASSLLTSGGNNEQFF. CDR3 in DNA: TGCGCCAGCAGCCTGTTGACTAGCGGGGGGAACAATGAGCAGTTCTTC.

The chain joins TRBV5-1 to TRBJ1-4, with D unclear. The germline V and J ends were trimmed by 1 base and 4 bases, with 8 bases remaining between them. This CDR3 is built from 14 residues. Germline CDR1 SGHRS, CDR2 YFSETQ. This CDR3 reads CASSLRAGNEKLFF. CDR3 coding DNA: TGCGCCAGCAGCTTGAGGGCGGGTAATGAAAAACTGTTTTTT.

The chain combines TRBV5-6 with TRBJ2-7; TRBD1 matches 9 bases. Trimming removed 3 bases from V and 2 bases from J; junction bases left unmatched: 3. CDR3 length equals 14 residues. CDR1 and CDR2 from the germline V gene are SGHDT and YYEEEE. CDR3 sequence reads: CASSWGQGAYEQYF. CDR3 DNA: TGTGCCAGCAGCTGGGGACAGGGCGCCTACGAGCAGTACTTC.

V gene TRBV12-1 combines with J gene TRBJ1-1; the DNA was not used to check the table's D call, TRBD1. TRBV12-1 is given as a pseudogene. This CDR3 is 13 amino acids long. CDR3 DNA: TGTGCCAGCAGCCGGACAGAGAACACTGAAGCTTTCTTT. Encoded protein: CASSRTENTEAFF.

The chain combines TRBV29-1 with TRBJ2-2; TRBD2 might be the D (6 bases). V was shortened by 4 bases and J by 7 bases, with 13 bases between the two germline ends. Germline values: CDR1 SQVTM, CDR2 ANQGSEA. The CDR3 spans 13 residues. CDR3 sequence: CSVGGRIGGELFF. In DNA, the CDR3 is TGCAGCGTTGGGGGGAGGATTGGCGGGGAGCTGTTTTTT.

The genes are TRBV10-2 and TRBJ2-1; 7 bases fit TRBD2. This CDR3 is built from 14 residues. Germline V gene sequence: CDR1 WSHSY, CDR2 SAAADI. Losses at the gene ends were 8 bases for V and 9 bases for J; bases not matched to a gene: 13. Written as DNA, the CDR3 is TGCGCCAGCGGCGGCGAGCGGGGAGACGGTGAGCAGTTCTTC. Its translation: CASGGERGDGEQFF.

This chain connects TRBV9 to TRBJ2-7, with TRBD1 identical over 11 bases. This CDR3 contains 15 residues. In germline, CDR1 is SGDLS, CDR2 YYNGEE. V lost 5 bases and J lost 3; bases outside the gene matches: 7. The CDR3 DNA is TGTGCCAGCAGTTCAGGGGGGACAGGGGGCTACGAGCAGTACTTC. This codes for CASSSGGTGGYEQYF.

This chain joins TRBV5-8 and TRBJ2-1; 8 bases are a match to TRBD1. The CDR3 spans 14 residues. V was clipped by 1 base and J by 4 bases; unmatched bases: 1. The V gene's germline CDR1 is SGHTS and CDR2 YDEGEE. In nucleotides, the CDR3 is TGTGCCAGCAGCTTGCGGGACAGGTACAATGAGCAGTTCTTC. It specifies CASSLRDRYNEQFF. Supplemented by reference TRBV5-8 and TRBJ2-1, the full variable domain reads EAGVTQSPTHLIKTRGQQATLRCSPISGHTSVYWYQQALGLGLQFLLWYDEGEERNRGNFPPRFSGRQFPNYSSELNVNALELEDSALYLCASSLRDRYNEQFFGPGTRLTVL.

The rearrangement joins TRBV28 to TRBJ2-3; a possible D gene is TRBD2 (5 bases). Trimming pared 11 bases from V and 3 bases from J, leaving 15 bases between. The CDR3 has 13 residues. CDR1 and CDR2 from the germline V gene are MDHEN and SYDVKM. In DNA form, the CDR3 reads TGTGCCTCGTCCGGAGGTTGGACAGATACGCAGTATTTT. Translated: CASSGGWTDTQYF.

A single count supports this clone. V is TRBV15 and J is TRBJ2-7; the match to TRBD1 covers 8 bases. Germline CDR1 reads LNHNV; CDR2 reads YYDKDF (reference sequence). The CDR3 loop spans 16 amino acids. Trimming took 4 bases from V and 4 from J; bases not matched to a gene: 12. The DNA for the CDR3 is TGTGCCACCAGCAAGGTCCCGGGACAGGTGGAATACGAGCAGTACTTC. It specifies CATSKVPGQVEYEQYF. The full variable domain, its missing parts supplied by reference TRBV15 and TRBJ2-7, is DAMVIQNPRYQVTQFGKPVTLSCSQTLNHNVMYWYQQKSSQAPKLLFHYYDKDFNNEADTPDNFQSRRPNTSFCFLDIRSPGLGDTAMYLCATSKVPGQVEYEQYFGPGTRLTVT.

The gene calls are TRBV7-6 and TRBJ1-6; 11 bases match TRBD1. The V gene end was trimmed by 5 bases and the J gene end by 16 bases; junction bases not matched to a gene: 10. The CDR3 is 14 amino acids. CDR1 SGHVS and CDR2 FNYEAQ come from the germline V gene. CDR3 bases: TGTGCCAGCAGCGGACCGGGACAGGGGGTACATCTCCACTTT. Amino acid sequence: CASSGPGQGVHLHF. The full variable domain, completed using reference TRBV7-6 and TRBJ1-6, is GAGVSQSPRYKVTKRGQDVALRCDPISGHVSLYWYRQALGQGPEFLTYFNYEAQQDKSGLPNDRFSAERPEGSISTLTIQRTEQRDSAMYRCASSGPGQGVHLHFGNGTRLTVT.

This rearrangement joins TRBV6-7 to TRBJ1-5, with a tentative D call TRBD1 (5 bases). Being an ORF, TRBV6-7 has a function that is uncertain. Trimming took off 8 bases at V and 3 bases at J, with 17 bases between the two ends. The CDR3 totals 15 residues. CDR3 sequence reads: CASQCARGLNQPQHF. CDR3 nucleotide sequence: TGTGCCAGCCAATGCGCGAGGGGCCTCAATCAGCCCCAGCATTTT.

The table lists this clone with a few counts. The chain couples TRBV6-1 to TRBJ1-5; D is ambiguous. The CDR3 contains 15 residues. Trimming pared 0 bases from V and 0 bases from J, leaving 6 bases between. Looked up from germline, CDR1 is MNHNS and CDR2 is SASEGT. The CDR3 region has the DNA TGTGCCAGCAGTGAAGCGTCATATAGCAATCAGCCCCAGCATTTT. This gives the protein CASSEASYSNQPQHF.

V is TRBV5-1 and J is TRBJ2-7; 8 bases are a match to TRBD2. The CDR3 is 14 amino acids. The trim removed 6 bases at V and 0 bases at J, leaving 5 bases unmatched. The germline V gene has CDR1 SGHRS and CDR2 YFSETQ. The CDR3 region has the DNA TGCGCCAGCACCGGCGGGGGGAACTCCTACGAGCAGTACTTC. Its translation: CASTGGGNSYEQYF.